These T cell receptor beta chains were read from a single sample in a study of response to subunit inactivated influenza vaccine. TCRdb used MiXCR to reprocess the RT-PCR reads, holding one entry per CDR3 protein. Of hundreds of thousands of distinct CDR3 sequences listed, about 15% are singletons. The sample in question was PBMCs from blood, obtained approximately 15 days before vaccination. The receptors here all came from a man aged 50-59 years who received an inactivated influenza vaccine. The CDR3 runs from the conserved cysteine through the conserved F or W. The D gene is left open where the match is weak. Size is omitted from some rows. Given values are once, few, many or a class for expanded clones.

>TRBJ2-7|TRBV20-1|NA|many
CSARDSTWSYEQYF
TGCAGTGCTAGAGATTCGACGTGGTCCTACGAGCAGTACTTC
>TRBJ2-7|TRBV9|NA|many
CASSVEDALGDEQYF
TGTGCCAGCAGCGTAGAAGACGCTCTGGGGGACGAGCAGTACTTC
>TRBJ2-1|TRBV14|TRBD1|NA
CASGTGAVGEQFF
TGTGCCAGCGGGACAGGGGCTGTTGGTGAGCAGTTCTTC
>TRBJ2-3|TRBV2|NA|once
CASRKKGDAADTQYF
TGTGCCAGCAGGAAAAAGGGGGATGCGGCAGATACGCAGTATTTT
>TRBJ1-3|TRBV18|NA|NA
CASSRSDGGNTIYF
TGTGCCAGCTCAAGGTCCGACGGTGGAAACACCATATATTTT
>TRBJ2-2|TRBV4-3|TRBD2|NA
CASSQLSGRNTGELFF
TGCGCCAGCAGCCAGCTGAGCGGGAGGAATACCGGGGAGCTGTTTTTT
>TRBJ1-5|TRBV20-1|TRBD1|few
CSARDGQGYQPQHF
TGCAGTGCTAGGGATGGACAGGGTTATCAGCCCCAGCATTTT
>TRBJ2-1|TRBV7-2|TRBD1|few
CASSLDRDSQQFF
TGTGCCAGCAGCTTAGACCGGGACAGTCAGCAGTTCTTC
>TRBJ2-2|TRBV7-3|TRBD2|NA
CASSLIAAGVPGELFF
TGTGCCAGCAGCTTAATTGCGGCGGGAGTCCCCGGGGAGCTGTTTTTT
>TRBJ1-4|TRBV19|NA|few
CASSNDKNNEKLFF
TGTGCCAGTAGTAACGACAAGAATAATGAAAAACTGTTTTTT
>TRBJ2-2|TRBV14|TRBD1|NA
CASSQGQGHNTGELFF
TGTGCCAGCAGCCAAGGACAGGGACACAACACCGGGGAGCTGTTTTTT
>TRBJ2-7|TRBV27|NA|NA
CASSLPGRQSYEQYF
TGTGCCAGCAGTTTACCAGGTCGACAGAGCTACGAGCAGTACTTC
>TRBJ1-5|TRBV28|NA|few
CASRGIGTTWEPQHF
TGTGCCAGCAGGGGGATAGGGACCACTTGGGAGCCCCAGCATTTT
>TRBJ2-5|TRBV28|TRBD1|few
CASDRGHETQYF
TGTGCCAGCGACAGGGGGCATGAGACCCAGTACTTC
>TRBJ1-1|TRBV19|TRBD1|few
CASCTGGSTEAFF
TGTGCCAGTTGTACAGGGGGAAGCACTGAAGCTTTCTTT
>TRBJ2-7|TRBV6-5|TRBD2|few
CASSYQTSGRYEQYF
TGTGCCAGCAGTTACCAGACTAGCGGGAGGTACGAGCAGTACTTC
>TRBJ1-1|TRBV5-1|TRBD1|few
CASSAIQGAGEAFF
TGCGCCAGCAGCGCAATCCAGGGGGCTGGCGAAGCTTTCTTT
>TRBJ2-1|TRBV10-3|NA|many
CAISGGSYNEQFF
TGTGCCATCTCCGGGGGCTCGTACAATGAGCAGTTCTTC
>TRBJ1-3|TRBV29-1|NA|many
CSGGQGDTIYF
TGCAGCGGAGGACAAGGAGACACCATATATTTT
>TRBJ1-1|TRBV20-1|TRBD1|many
CSAPTGGNTEAFF
TGCAGTGCACCGACAGGGGGAAACACTGAAGCTTTCTTT
>TRBJ2-1|TRBV20-1|TRBD2|few
CSANLAGGLYNEQFF
TGCAGTGCCAACCTAGCGGGGGGACTCTACAATGAGCAGTTCTTC
>TRBJ2-4|TRBV6-2/TRBV6-3|TRBD1|few
CASSKGQLNIQYF
TGTGCCAGCAGTAAGGGACAGCTGAACATTCAGTACTTC
>TRBJ2-5|TRBV4-2|NA|few
CASSQEIGRGETQYF
TGTGCCAGCAGCCAAGAGATCGGTAGGGGAGAGACCCAGTACTTC
>TRBJ2-2|TRBV5-1|TRBD1|NA
CASSAQGTSNTGELFF
TGCGCCAGCAGCGCACAGGGGACATCGAACACCGGGGAGCTGTTTTTT
>TRBJ1-6|TRBV27|TRBD1|NA
CASTAGQGNSPLHF
TGTGCCAGCACCGCGGGACAGGGTAATTCACCCCTCCACTTT
>TRBJ1-1|TRBV28|NA|NA
CASSQQWRGTEAFF
TGTGCCAGCAGTCAACAGTGGAGGGGCACTGAAGCTTTCTTT
>TRBJ1-1|TRBV18|NA|few
CASSPPDLLSTEAFF
TGTGCCAGCTCACCACCGGACCTACTTAGCACTGAAGCTTTCTTT
>TRBJ1-1|TRBV30|NA|NA
CAWKGPGFGTEAFF
TGTGCCTGGAAGGGGCCAGGGTTCGGGACTGAAGCTTTCTTT
>TRBJ2-3|TRBV20-1|NA|NA
CSARRLPDSSFSSTDTQYF
TGCAGTGCTAGACGCCTCCCGGACAGTTCCTTCTCTAGCACAGATACGCAGTATTTT
>TRBJ1-4|TRBV20-1|NA|NA
CSASGGALNEKLFF
TGCAGTGCTAGCGGGGGGGCCCTAAATGAAAAACTGTTTTTT
>TRBJ1-1|TRBV12-3/TRBV12-4|NA|NA
CASTQLRAGEAFF
TGTGCCAGCACCCAGTTGAGGGCAGGTGAAGCTTTCTTT
>TRBJ2-7|TRBV6-2/TRBV6-3|TRBD2|NA
CASSTWTSGGARSYEQYF
TGTGCCAGCAGCACCTGGACTAGCGGGGGGGCCCGATCCTACGAGCAGTACTTC
>TRBJ2-2|TRBV29-1|NA|few
CSGGRNTGELFF
TGCAGCGGGGGACGGAACACCGGGGAGCTGTTTTTT
>TRBJ2-1|TRBV20-1|TRBD2|many
CSARGGSSYNEQFF
TGCAGTGCTAGAGGCGGGAGCTCCTACAATGAGCAGTTCTTC
>TRBJ2-7|TRBV5-1|NA|NA
CASSLAPQVEEQYF
TGCGCCAGCAGCTTGGCCCCCCAGGTAGAGGAGCAGTACTTC
>TRBJ1-2|TRBV7-2|NA|many
CASSPLRSGGYTF
TGTGCCAGCAGCCCACTACGGTCGGGAGGCTACACCTTC
>TRBJ2-3|TRBV9|NA|NA
CASSVASATDTQYF
TGTGCCAGCAGCGTAGCTAGCGCCACAGATACGCAGTATTTT
>TRBJ2-7|TRBV5-1|NA|many
CASSLSGSEQYF
TGCGCCAGCAGCTTGTCGGGTTCCGAGCAGTACTTC
>TRBJ2-3|TRBV7-8|NA|NA
CASSLMATGLDTQYF
TGTGCCAGCAGCTTAATGGCGACGGGACTAGATACGCAGTATTTT
>TRBJ2-7|TRBV7-6|NA|NA
CASSLAHNDEQYF
TGTGCCAGCAGCTTAGCCCATAATGACGAGCAGTACTTC
>TRBJ1-1|TRBV6-5|TRBD1|NA
CASSYQGAISTEAFF
TGTGCCAGCAGTTACCAGGGGGCTATATCTACTGAAGCTTTCTTT
>TRBJ1-1|TRBV20-1|NA|once
CSASNWGRGGTEAFF
TGCAGTGCTAGCAATTGGGGACGGGGGGGCACTGAAGCTTTCTTT
>TRBJ1-4|TRBV4-3|NA|NA
CASSQDTRGGLFF
TGCGCCAGCAGCCAAGATACGAGGGGGGGACTGTTTTTT
>TRBJ2-5|TRBV7-2|NA|many
CASSLGAVETQYF
TGTGCCAGCAGCTTAGGGGCAGTAGAGACCCAGTACTTC
>TRBJ2-2|TRBV6-2/TRBV6-3|NA|few
CASSWSAPANTGELFF
TGTGCCAGCAGTTGGTCGGCGCCGGCGAACACCGGGGAGCTGTTTTTT
>TRBJ1-4|TRBV2|TRBD1|few
CASRETGEKLFF
TGTGCCAGCAGGGAGACAGGGGAAAAACTGTTTTTT
>TRBJ1-2|TRBV15|NA|NA
CATSATGTAGGYTF
TGTGCCACCAGCGCCACCGGGACGGCGGGTGGCTACACCTTC
>TRBJ2-1|TRBV5-1|TRBD2|few
CASSLGTSGRPYNEQFF
TGCGCCAGCAGCCTAGGGACTAGCGGGAGGCCGTACAATGAGCAGTTCTTC
>TRBJ2-5|TRBV6-1|NA|few
CASSQPLKGDGQETQYF
TGTGCCAGCAGTCAGCCCCTTAAGGGGGATGGTCAAGAGACCCAGTACTTC
>TRBJ1-1|TRBV25-1|NA|NA
CASSEYVDARTEAFF
TGTGCCAGCAGTGAATATGTGGACGCGCGGACTGAAGCTTTCTTT
>TRBJ2-6|TRBV12-3/TRBV12-4|NA|few
CASSFPGANVLTF
TGTGCCAGCAGTTTTCCCGGGGCCAACGTCCTGACTTTC
>TRBJ1-1|TRBV30|TRBD1|many
CAWSRGPEAFF
TGTGCCTGGAGTAGGGGGCCTGAAGCTTTCTTT
>TRBJ1-1|TRBV7-9|NA|many
CASSPGFPEAFF
TGTGCCAGCAGCCCAGGGTTTCCTGAAGCTTTCTTT
>TRBJ2-7|TRBV12-3/TRBV12-4|NA|few
CASSFDRGTYEQYF
TGTGCCAGCAGTTTTGACCGGGGGACCTACGAGCAGTACTTC
>TRBJ2-5|TRBV12-3/TRBV12-4|TRBD1|NA
CASTSNRDRDKGSETQYF
TGTGCCAGCACCTCGAACCGGGACAGGGACAAGGGGTCAGAGACCCAGTACTTC
>TRBJ2-3|TRBV25-1|TRBD2|NA
CASSVRGGRLDTQYF
TGTGCCAGCAGTGTTCGGGGGGGAAGATTAGATACGCAGTATTTT
>TRBJ1-1|TRBV6-1|NA|NA
CASNEAGGSLTEAFF
TGTGCCAGCAACGAAGCAGGAGGCAGCCTCACTGAAGCTTTCTTT
>TRBJ2-7|TRBV2|NA|many
CASSERRGRSYEQYF
TGTGCCAGCAGTGAGAGGAGAGGTAGGAGCTACGAGCAGTACTTC
>TRBJ2-1|TRBV12-3/TRBV12-4|TRBD2|NA
CAFCFRATQSGSPNEQFF
TGTGCCTTCTGTTTTAGGGCCACCCAAAGCGGGAGCCCCAATGAGCAGTTCTTC